This TCR beta chain was sequenced in a study of early T cells in non-severe SARS-CoV-2 infection. Study-wide context: Sequenced bulk RNA came from whole blood that was unsorted, and chains were unpaired. Study-level results: The VDJdb matching leaned toward anti-spike CD8 responses and overlooked private and CD4 specificities.

Individual cDNA molecules received unique molecular identifiers. Each CDR3 protein is one row after TCRdb ran MiXCR on the 5' RACE reads. The sample lists about 70,000 distinct CDR3 sequences; approximately 12% were seen once. Per germline, CDR1 DFQATT and CDR2 SNEGSKA (reference sequence). The length of the CDR3 is 16 residues. With V trimmed by 5 bases and J by 4 bases, 12 bases remained unmatched. This clonotype was picked up many times. Its cognate antigen is unknown. The chain carries TRBV20-1 and TRBJ2-3, with 10 bases lining up with TRBD2. The sequence was obtained from an adult who was a healthcare worker with PCR-confirmed SARS-CoV-2 infection or an uninfected control (not recorded which). Source material: whole blood. Written as DNA, the CDR3 is TGCAGTGCTGCCGATCTAGCGGGAGCGGGGCCAGATACGCAGTATTTT. Its protein product is CSAADLAGAGPDTQYF.